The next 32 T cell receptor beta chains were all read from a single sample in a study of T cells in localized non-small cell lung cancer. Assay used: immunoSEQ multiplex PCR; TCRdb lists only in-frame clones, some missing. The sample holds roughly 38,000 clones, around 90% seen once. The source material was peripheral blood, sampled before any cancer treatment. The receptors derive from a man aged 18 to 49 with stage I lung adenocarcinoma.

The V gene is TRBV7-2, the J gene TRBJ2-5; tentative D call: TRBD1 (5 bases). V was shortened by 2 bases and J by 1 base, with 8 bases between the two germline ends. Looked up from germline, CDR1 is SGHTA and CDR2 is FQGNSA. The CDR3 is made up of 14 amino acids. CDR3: CASSLNQGQETQYF. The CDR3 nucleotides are TGTGCCAGCAGCTTAAACCAGGGCCAAGAGACCCAGTACTTC.

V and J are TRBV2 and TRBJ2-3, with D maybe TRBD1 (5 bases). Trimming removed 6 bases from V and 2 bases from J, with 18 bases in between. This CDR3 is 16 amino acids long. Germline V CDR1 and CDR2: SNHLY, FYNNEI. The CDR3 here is CASSYTTARNTDTQYF. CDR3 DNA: TGTGCCAGCAGCTATACGACAGCAAGGAACACAGATACGCAGTATTTT.

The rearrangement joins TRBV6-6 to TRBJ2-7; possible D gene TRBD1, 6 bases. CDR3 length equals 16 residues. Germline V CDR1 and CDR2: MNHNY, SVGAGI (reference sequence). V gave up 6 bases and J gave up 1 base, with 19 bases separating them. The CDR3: CASSTESRGKSYEQYF. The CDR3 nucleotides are TGTGCCAGCAGCACAGAGAGCAGGGGCAAATCCTACGAGCAGTACTTC.

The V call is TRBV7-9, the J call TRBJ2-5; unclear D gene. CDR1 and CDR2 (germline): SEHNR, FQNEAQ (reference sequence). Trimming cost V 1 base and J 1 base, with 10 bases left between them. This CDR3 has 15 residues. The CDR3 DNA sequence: TGTGCCAGCAGCTTAGTGCCAGGAACCCAAGAGACCCAGTACTTC. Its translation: CASSLVPGTQETQYF.

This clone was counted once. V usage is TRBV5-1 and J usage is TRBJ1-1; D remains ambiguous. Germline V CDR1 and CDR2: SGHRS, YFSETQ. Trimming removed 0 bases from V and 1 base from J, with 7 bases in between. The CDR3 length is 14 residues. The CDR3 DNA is TGCGCCAGCAGCTTGGCCCCAGGGAACACTGAAGCTTTCTTT. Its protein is CASSLAPGNTEAFF.

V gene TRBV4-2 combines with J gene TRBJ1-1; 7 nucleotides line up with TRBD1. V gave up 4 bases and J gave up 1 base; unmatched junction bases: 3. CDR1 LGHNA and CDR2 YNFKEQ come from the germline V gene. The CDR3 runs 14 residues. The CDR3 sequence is CASSRGTANTEAFF. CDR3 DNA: TGTGCCAGCAGCCGCGGGACAGCGAACACTGAAGCTTTCTTT.

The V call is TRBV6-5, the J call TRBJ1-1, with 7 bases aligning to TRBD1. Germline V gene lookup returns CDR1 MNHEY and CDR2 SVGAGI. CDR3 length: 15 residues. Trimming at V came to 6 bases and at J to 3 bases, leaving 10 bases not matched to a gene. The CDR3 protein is CASSRGTGVDTEAFF. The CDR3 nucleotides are TGTGCCAGCAGCCGGGGAACAGGGGTTGACACTGAAGCTTTCTTT.

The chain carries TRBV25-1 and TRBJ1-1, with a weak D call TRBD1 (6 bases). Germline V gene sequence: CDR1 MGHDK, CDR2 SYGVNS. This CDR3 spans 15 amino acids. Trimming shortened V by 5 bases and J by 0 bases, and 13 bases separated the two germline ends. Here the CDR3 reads CASSLRGGMNTEAFF. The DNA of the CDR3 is TGTGCCAGCAGTTTAAGAGGGGGTATGAACACTGAAGCTTTCTTT. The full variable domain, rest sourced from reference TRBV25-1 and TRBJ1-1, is EADIYQTPRYLVIGTGKKITLECSQTMGHDKMYWYQQDPGMELHLIHYSYGVNSTEKGDLSSESTVSRIRTEHFPLTLESARPSHTSQYLCASSLRGGMNTEAFFGQGTRLTVV.

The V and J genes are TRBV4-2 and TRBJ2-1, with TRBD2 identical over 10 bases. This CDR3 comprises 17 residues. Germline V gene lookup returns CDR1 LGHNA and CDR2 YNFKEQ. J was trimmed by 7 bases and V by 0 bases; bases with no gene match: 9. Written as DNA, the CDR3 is TGTGCCAGCAGCCAAGATGGGCTAGCGGGGGCCCGTAATGAGCAGTTCTTC. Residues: CASSQDGLAGARNEQFF.

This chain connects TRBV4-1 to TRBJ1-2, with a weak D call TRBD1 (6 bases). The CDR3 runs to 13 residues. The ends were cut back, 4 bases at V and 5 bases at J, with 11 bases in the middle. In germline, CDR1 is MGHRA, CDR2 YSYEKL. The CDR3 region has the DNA TGCGCCAGCAGCCGAGAACAGGGTTATGGCTACACCTTC. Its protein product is CASSREQGYGYTF.

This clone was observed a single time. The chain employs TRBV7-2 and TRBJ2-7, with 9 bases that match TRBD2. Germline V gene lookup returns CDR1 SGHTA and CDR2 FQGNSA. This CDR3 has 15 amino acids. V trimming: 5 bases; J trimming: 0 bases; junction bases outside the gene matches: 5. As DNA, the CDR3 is TGTGCCAGCAGCCAGGGTAGCGGGGGCTCCTACGAGCAGTACTTC. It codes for CASSQGSGGSYEQYF.

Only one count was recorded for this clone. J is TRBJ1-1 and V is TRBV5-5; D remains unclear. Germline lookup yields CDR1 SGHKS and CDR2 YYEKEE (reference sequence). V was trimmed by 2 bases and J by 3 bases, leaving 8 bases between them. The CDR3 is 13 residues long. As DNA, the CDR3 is TGTGCCAGCAGCTTAGGCACGCACACTGAAGCTTTCTTT. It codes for CASSLGTHTEAFF. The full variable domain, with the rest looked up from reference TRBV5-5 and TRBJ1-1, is DAGVTQSPTHLIKTRGQQVTLRCSPISGHKSVSWYQQVLGQGPQFIFQYYEKEERGRGNFPDRFSARQFPNYSSELNVNALLLGDSALYLCASSLGTHTEAFFGQGTRLTVV.

The CDR3 loop is CASSFGLSSSYEQYF. DNA of the CDR3: TGTGCCAGCAGCTTCGGCTTATCGAGCTCCTACGAGCAGTACTTC. This chain links TRBV5-4 with TRBJ2-7; D is unresolved. The CDR3 runs 15 residues. Germline assignment: CDR1 SGHNT and CDR2 YYREEE (reference sequence). Trimming stripped 2 bases from V and 0 bases from J, with 12 bases between.

This CDR3 is CASSNGQGPNNEQFF. The DNA for the CDR3 is TGCGCCAGCAGCAACGGACAGGGTCCAAACAATGAGCAGTTCTTC. The chain is built from TRBV5-1 and TRBJ2-1; TRBD1 aligns across 8 bases. CDR1 SGHRS and CDR2 YFSETQ come from the germline V gene. The trim removed 4 bases at V and 5 bases at J, leaving 8 bases unmatched. There are 15 residues in the CDR3.

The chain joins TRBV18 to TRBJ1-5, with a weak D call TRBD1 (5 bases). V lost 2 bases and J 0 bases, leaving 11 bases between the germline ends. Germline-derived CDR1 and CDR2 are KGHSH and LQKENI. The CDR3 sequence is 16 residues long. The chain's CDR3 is CASSPSGPHSNQPQHF. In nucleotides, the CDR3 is TGTGCCAGCTCACCATCGGGACCGCATAGCAATCAGCCCCAGCATTTT.

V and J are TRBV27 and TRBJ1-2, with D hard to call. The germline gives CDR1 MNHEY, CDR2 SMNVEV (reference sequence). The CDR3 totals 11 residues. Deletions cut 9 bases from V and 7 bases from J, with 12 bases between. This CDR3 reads CASGRLSGYTF. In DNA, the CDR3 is TGTGCCAGTGGACGGCTCTCTGGCTACACCTTC.

The CDR3 protein is CASSDTQTDTKYF. CDR3 in DNA: TGTGCCAGCAGTGACACCCAGACAGATACCAAGTACTTC. The J gene is TRBJ2-7, the V gene TRBV2, with TRBD1 as a possible D gene (5 bases). This CDR3 contains 13 residues. Trimming shortened V by 3 bases and J by 11 bases, and 17 bases separated the two germline ends. Germline CDR1 reads SNHLY; CDR2 reads FYNNEI. Using reference TRBV2 and TRBJ2-7 for the parts outside the CDR3, the full variable domain is EPEVTQTPSHQVTQMGQEVILRCVPISNHLYFYWYRQILGQKVEFLVSFYNNEISEKSEIFDDQFSVERPDGSNFTLKIRSTKLEDSAMYFCASSDTQTDTKYFGPGTRLTVT.

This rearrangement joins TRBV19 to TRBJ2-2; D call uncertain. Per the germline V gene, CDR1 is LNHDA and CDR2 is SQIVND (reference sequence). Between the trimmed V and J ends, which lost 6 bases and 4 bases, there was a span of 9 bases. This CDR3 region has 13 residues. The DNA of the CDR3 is TGTGCCAGTAGGAGGTCGGGCACCGGGGAGCTGTTTTTT. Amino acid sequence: CASRRSGTGELFF. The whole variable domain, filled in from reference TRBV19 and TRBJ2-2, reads DGGITQSPKYLFRKEGQNVTLSCEQNLNHDAMYWYRQDPGQGLRLIYYSQIVNDFQKGDIAEGYSVSREKKESFPLTVTSAQKNPTAFYLCASRRSGTGELFFGEGSRLTVL.

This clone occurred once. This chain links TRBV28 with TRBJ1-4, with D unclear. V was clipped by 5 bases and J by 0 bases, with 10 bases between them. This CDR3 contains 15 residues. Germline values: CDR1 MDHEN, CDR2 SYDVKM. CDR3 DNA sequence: TGTGCCAGCAGTCTTCTACAGACAACTAATGAAAAACTGTTTTTT. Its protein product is CASSLLQTTNEKLFF.

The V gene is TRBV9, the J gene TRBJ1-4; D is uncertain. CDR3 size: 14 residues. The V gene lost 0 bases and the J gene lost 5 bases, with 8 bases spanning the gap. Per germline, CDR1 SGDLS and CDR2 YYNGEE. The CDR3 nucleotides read TGTGCCAGCAGCGTAGACGGCCAGAATGAAAAACTGTTTTTT. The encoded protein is CASSVDGQNEKLFF.

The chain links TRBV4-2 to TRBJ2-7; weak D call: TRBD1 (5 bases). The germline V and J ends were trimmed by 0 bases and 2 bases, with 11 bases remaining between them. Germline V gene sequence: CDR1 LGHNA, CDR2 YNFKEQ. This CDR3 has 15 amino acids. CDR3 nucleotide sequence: TGTGCCAGCAGCCAAGACACAACAGGAACCTACGAGCAGTACTTC. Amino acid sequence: CASSQDTTGTYEQYF.

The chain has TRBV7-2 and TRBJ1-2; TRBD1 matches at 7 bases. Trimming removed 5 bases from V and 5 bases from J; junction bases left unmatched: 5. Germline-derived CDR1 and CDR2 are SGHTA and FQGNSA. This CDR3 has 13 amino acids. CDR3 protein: CASSPQGQYGYTF. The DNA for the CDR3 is TGTGCCAGCAGCCCCCAGGGACAGTATGGCTACACCTTC.

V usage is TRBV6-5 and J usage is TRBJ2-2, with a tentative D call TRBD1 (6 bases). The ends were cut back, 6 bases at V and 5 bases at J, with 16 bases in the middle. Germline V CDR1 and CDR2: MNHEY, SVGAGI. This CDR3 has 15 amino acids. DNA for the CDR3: TGTGCCAGCAGACAGGGAGTTTCGGTTACCGGGGAGCTGTTTTTT. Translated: CASRQGVSVTGELFF.

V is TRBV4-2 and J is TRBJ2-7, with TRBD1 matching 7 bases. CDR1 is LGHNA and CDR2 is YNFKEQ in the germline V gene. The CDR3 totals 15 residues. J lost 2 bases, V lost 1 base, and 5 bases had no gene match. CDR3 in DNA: TGTGCCAGCAGCCAAGGGTCAGGGGGAACCTACGAGCAGTACTTC. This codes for CASSQGSGGTYEQYF.

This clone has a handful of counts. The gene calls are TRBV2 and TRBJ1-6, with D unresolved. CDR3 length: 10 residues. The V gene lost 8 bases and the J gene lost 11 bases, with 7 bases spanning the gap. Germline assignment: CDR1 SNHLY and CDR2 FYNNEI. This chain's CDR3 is CASGEAPLHF. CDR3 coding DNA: TGTGCCAGCGGCGAGGCACCCCTCCACTTT.

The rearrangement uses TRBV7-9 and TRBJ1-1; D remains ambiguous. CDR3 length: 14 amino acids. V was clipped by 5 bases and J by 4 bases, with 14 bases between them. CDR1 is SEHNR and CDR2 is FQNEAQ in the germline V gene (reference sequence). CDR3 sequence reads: CASSAVMRGTEAFF. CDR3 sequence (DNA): TGTGCCAGCAGCGCTGTCATGCGGGGCACTGAAGCTTTCTTT. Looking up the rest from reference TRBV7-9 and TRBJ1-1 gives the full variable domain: DTGVSQNPRHKITKRGQNVTFRCDPISEHNRLYWYRQTLGQGPEFLTYFQNEAQLEKSRLLSDRFSAERPKGSFSTLEIQRTEQGDSAMYLCASSAVMRGTEAFFGQGTRLTVV.

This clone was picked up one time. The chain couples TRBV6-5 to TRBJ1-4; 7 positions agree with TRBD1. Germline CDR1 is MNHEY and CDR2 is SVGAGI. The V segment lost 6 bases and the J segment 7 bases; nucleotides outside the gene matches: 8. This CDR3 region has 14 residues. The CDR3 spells CASRDVRDSEKLFF. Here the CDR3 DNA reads TGTGCCAGCAGAGACGTCCGGGACAGTGAAAAACTGTTTTTT.

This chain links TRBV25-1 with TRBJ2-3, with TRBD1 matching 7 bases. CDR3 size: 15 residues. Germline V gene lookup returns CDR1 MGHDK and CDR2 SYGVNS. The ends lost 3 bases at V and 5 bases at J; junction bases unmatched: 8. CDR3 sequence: CASSDTRQGVDTQYF. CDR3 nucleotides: TGTGCCAGCAGTGATACGAGACAGGGCGTAGATACGCAGTATTTT.

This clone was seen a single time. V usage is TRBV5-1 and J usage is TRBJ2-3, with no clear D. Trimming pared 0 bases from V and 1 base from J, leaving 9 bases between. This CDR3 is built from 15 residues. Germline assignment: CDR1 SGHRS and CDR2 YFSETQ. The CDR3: CASSLVGKGTDTQYF. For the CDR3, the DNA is TGCGCCAGCAGCTTGGTAGGGAAAGGCACAGATACGCAGTATTTT.

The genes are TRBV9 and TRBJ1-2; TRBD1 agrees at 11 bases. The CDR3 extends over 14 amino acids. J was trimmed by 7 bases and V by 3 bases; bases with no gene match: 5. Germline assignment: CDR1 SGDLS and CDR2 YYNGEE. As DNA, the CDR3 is TGTGCCAGCAGCGCTGGACAGGGGGCCGGTGGCTACACCTTC. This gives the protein CASSAGQGAGGYTF.

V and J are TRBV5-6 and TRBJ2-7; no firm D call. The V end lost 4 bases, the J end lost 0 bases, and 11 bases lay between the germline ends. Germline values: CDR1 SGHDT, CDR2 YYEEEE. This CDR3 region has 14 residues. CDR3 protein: CASSPRPNSYEQYF. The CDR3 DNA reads TGTGCCAGCAGCCCGCGACCGAACTCCTACGAGCAGTACTTC.

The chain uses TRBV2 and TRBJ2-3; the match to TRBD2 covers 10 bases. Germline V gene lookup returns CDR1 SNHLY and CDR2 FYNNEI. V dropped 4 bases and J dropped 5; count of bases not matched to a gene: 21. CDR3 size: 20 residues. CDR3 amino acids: CASSGEEGEVSGGPEDTQYF. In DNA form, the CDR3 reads TGTGCCAGCAGTGGCGAGGAGGGCGAGGTTAGCGGGGGGCCGGAAGATACGCAGTATTTT.